The 25 T cell receptor beta chains below all came from one sample that was sequenced in a study of blood T cell repertoires in COVID-19. Profiled with immunoSEQ multiplex PCR; TCRdb holds only in-frame clones, not every one. The sample lists a few hundred thousand clones, 82% occurring once. The sequencing input was peripheral blood. Receptors were obtained from a woman aged 18-29 years with acute or convalescent COVID-19.

The J gene is TRBJ1-6, the V gene TRBV11-3; D unresolved. Germline CDR1 is SGHNT and CDR2 is YENEEA. V was trimmed by 3 bases and J by 12 bases, leaving 9 bases between them. The CDR3 is 12 amino acids. The CDR3 sequence: CASSFPAGPLHF. CDR3 nucleotides: TGTGCCAGCAGCTTTCCCGCCGGACCCCTCCACTTT.

This rearrangement joins TRBV28 to TRBJ1-1; TRBD1 matches 8 bases. Germline CDR1 MDHEN, CDR2 SYDVKM. There are 16 residues in the CDR3. J gave up 0 bases and V 7 bases, and 10 bases lay outside the gene matches. This CDR3 reads CASTLATGVMNTEAFF. The CDR3 DNA sequence: TGTGCCAGCACCTTAGCGACAGGGGTGATGAACACTGAAGCTTTCTTT.

CDR3 protein: CASSRRAGMGTYEQYF. The CDR3 region has the DNA TGTGCCAGCAGCCGCCGGGCAGGGATGGGAACCTACGAGCAGTACTTC. The chain couples TRBV5-8 to TRBJ2-7; weak D call: TRBD1 (5 bases). V lost 4 bases and J lost 2, with 19 bases in between. The CDR3 consists of 16 residues. Per germline, CDR1 SGHTS and CDR2 YDEGEE.

The rearrangement joins TRBV2 to TRBJ1-1; D may be TRBD1 (5 bases). CDR1 is SNHLY, CDR2 FYNNEI, per germline. The length of the CDR3 is 11 residues. V was trimmed by 11 bases and J by 5 bases, leaving 12 bases between them. As DNA, the CDR3 is TGTGCCTTCCGCGGGGGGACTGAAGCTTTCTTT. The encoded protein is CAFRGGTEAFF.

The CDR3, as DNA: TGTGCCAGTAGTATCCCCGGGGGAGGCAATCAGCCCCAGCATTTT. This codes for CASSIPGGGNQPQHF. The genes are TRBV19 and TRBJ1-5; weak D call: TRBD1 (5 bases). Germline CDR1 reads LNHDA; CDR2 reads SQIVND (reference sequence). The ends were cut back, 3 bases at V and 2 bases at J, with 11 bases in the middle. This CDR3 contains 15 residues.

V and J are TRBV27 and TRBJ2-2, with 7 bases aligning to TRBD2. V trimming: 9 bases; J trimming: 2 bases; junction bases outside the gene matches: 9. In germline, CDR1 is MNHEY, CDR2 SMNVEV (reference sequence). The CDR3 runs 15 residues. CDR3 sequence reads: CASRLGLGNTGELFF. DNA for the CDR3: TGTGCCAGTAGGCTTGGACTAGGTAACACCGGGGAGCTGTTTTTT.

The V gene is TRBV6-1, the J gene TRBJ2-7; 9 bases are a match to TRBD2. This CDR3 comprises 15 residues. V shed 1 base and J 1 base; nucleotides not matched to a gene: 2. The germline V gene encodes CDR1 MNHNS and CDR2 SASEGT. CDR3 amino acids: CASSEEGLASYEQYF. The CDR3 nucleotides read TGTGCCAGCAGTGAAGAGGGACTAGCTTCCTACGAGCAGTACTTC.

A few counts support this clone. The genes are TRBV6-5 and TRBJ1-1, with D perhaps TRBD1 (6 bases). Trimming removed 2 bases from V and 1 base from J, with 11 bases in between. The CDR3 spans 15 residues. Per germline, CDR1 MNHEY and CDR2 SVGAGI. This chain's CDR3 is CASSYASQGNTEAFF. CDR3 in DNA: TGTGCCAGCAGTTACGCGTCACAGGGGAACACTGAAGCTTTCTTT.

This chain uses TRBV20-1 with TRBJ2-7; the D is unclear. Trimming pared 3 bases from V and 4 bases from J, leaving 7 bases between. The CDR3 is made up of 11 amino acids. Germline CDR1 is DFQATT and CDR2 is SNEGSKA (reference sequence). CDR3 coding DNA: TGCAGTGCTAGCGACTTATACGAGCAGTACTTC. Its translation is CSASDLYEQYF.

The J gene is TRBJ1-3, the V gene TRBV18, with 9 bases lining up with TRBD1. This CDR3 has 16 residues. Germline CDR1 and CDR2: KGHSH and LQKENI. The J segment lost 6 bases and the V segment lost 5 bases, leaving 11 bases of the junction unmatched. The CDR3 sequence: CASSERTGAIENTIYF. The DNA of the CDR3 is TGTGCCAGCTCAGAAAGGACAGGGGCCATCGAAAACACCATATATTTT. The full variable domain, in which reference TRBV18 and TRBJ1-3 provide the parts outside the CDR3, is NAGVMQNPRHLVRRRGQEARLRCSPMKGHSHVYWYRQLPEEGLKFMVYLQKENIIDESGMPKERFSAEFPKEGPSILRIQQVVRGDSAAYFCASSERTGAIENTIYFGEGSWLTVV.

The table lists this clone with a few counts. This chain connects TRBV7-6 to TRBJ1-3; tentative D call: TRBD1 (5 bases). The germline V gene has CDR1 SGHVS and CDR2 FNYEAQ. Trimming shortened V by 4 bases and J by 0 bases, and 25 bases separated the two germline ends. The CDR3 contains 20 residues. In DNA form, the CDR3 reads TGTGCCAGCAGCTCCCCTGCCCGGTGGCAGGGTACGCTCTCTGGAAACACCATATATTTT. Translated, it gives CASSSPARWQGTLSGNTIYF.

V and J are TRBV9 and TRBJ2-1, with 7 bases identical to TRBD2. The germline gives CDR1 SGDLS, CDR2 YYNGEE. V shed 2 bases, J shed 10 bases, and the junction held 6 bases outside the gene matches. The CDR3 length is 13 residues. The CDR3 DNA sequence: TGTGCCAGCAGCGTGACCCGGGAGGAAGAGCAGTTCTTC. Protein: CASSVTREEEQFF.

V and J are TRBV5-1 and TRBJ2-7, with TRBD1 matching over 10 bases. The CDR3 spans 14 residues. Germline V lookup: CDR1 SGHRS, CDR2 YFSETQ. V lost 3 bases and J lost 7; bases outside the gene matches: 7. The CDR3 reads CASSSGTGADEQYF. For the CDR3, the DNA is TGCGCCAGCAGCTCCGGGACAGGGGCCGATGAGCAGTACTTC.

A few counts support this clone. The V and J genes are TRBV10-1 and TRBJ2-5; the match to TRBD1 covers 8 bases. Germline loops: CDR1 WNHNN, CDR2 SYGVQD (reference sequence). The CDR3 sequence is 13 residues long. Unmatched junction bases numbered 4, after V lost 5 bases and J lost 5 bases. CDR3 in DNA: TGCGCCAGCAGTCAGGGGGCGCGGGAGACCCAGTACTTC. It translates to CASSQGARETQYF.

This chain uses TRBV6-5 with TRBJ1-1; tentative D call: TRBD1 (5 bases). V was cut by 0 bases and J by 5 bases, with 16 bases left in between. Germline loops: CDR1 MNHEY, CDR2 SVGAGI. This CDR3 is 16 amino acids long. The CDR3: CASSYSMEGRGTEAFF. CDR3 bases: TGTGCCAGCAGTTACTCGATGGAGGGGCGGGGGACTGAAGCTTTCTTT.

The gene calls are TRBV6-2 or TRBV6-3 and TRBJ2-7, with TRBD1 identical over 11 bases. CDR3 length: 14 residues. V lost 7 bases to trimming and J lost 2 bases; unmatched junction nucleotides: 4. Germline CDR1 and CDR2: MNHEY and SVGEGT. CDR3 residues: CASTPGQGAYEQYF. The CDR3 DNA reads as TGTGCCAGCACCCCGGGACAGGGGGCCTACGAGCAGTACTTC.

A note on this clone: Distinct nucleotide sequences in the sample also encode this CDR3. The chain has TRBV7-2 and TRBJ2-1, with TRBD1 matching 7 bases. With 3 bases clipped from V and 4 bases from J, the junction kept 6 bases outside the gene matches. The CDR3 runs 15 residues. Germline V gene sequence: CDR1 SGHTA, CDR2 FQGNSA. The CDR3 is CASSFGQGEYNEQFF. CDR3 DNA: TGTGCCAGCAGCTTTGGTCAGGGGGAGTACAATGAGCAGTTCTTC.

V gene TRBV6-5 combines with J gene TRBJ1-1; possibly TRBD1 for D (5 bases). V was cut by 6 bases and J by 4 bases, with 15 bases left in between. CDR3 size: 14 residues. Germline CDR1 and CDR2: MNHEY and SVGAGI. CDR3 in amino acids: CASSAGTWGTEAFF. CDR3 in DNA: TGTGCCAGCAGCGCCGGGACTTGGGGCACTGAAGCTTTCTTT.

The chain is built from TRBV5-1 and TRBJ2-1; D perhaps matches TRBD2 (5 bases). Germline CDR1 SGHRS, CDR2 YFSETQ. The length of the CDR3 is 16 residues. V gave up 0 bases and J gave up 6 bases, with 16 bases separating them. CDR3 DNA sequence: TGCGCCAGCAGCTTGGGTCCGGGATTATTCGGCAATGAGCAGTTCTTC. Encoded protein: CASSLGPGLFGNEQFF.

The CDR3 here is CASSIGGQGTGNTIYF. The CDR3 region has the DNA TGTGCCAGTAGTATAGGAGGTCAGGGTACGGGAAACACCATATATTTT. The rearrangement joins TRBV19 to TRBJ1-3, with D possibly being TRBD1 (5 bases). V was shortened by 1 base and J by 4 bases, with 14 bases between the two germline ends. The CDR3 has 16 residues. CDR1 is LNHDA, CDR2 SQIVND, per germline (reference sequence).

This chain links TRBV11-3 with TRBJ2-2, with TRBD2 identical over 11 bases. Germline trimming cut 6 bases from V and 3 bases from J; bases unmatched to any gene: 9. CDR1 is SGHNT, CDR2 YENEEA, per germline. This CDR3 is built from 17 residues. The CDR3 nucleotides read TGTGCCAGCAGTTCAGGGACTAGCGGAGGGCACACCGGGGAGCTGTTTTTT. This sequence encodes CASSSGTSGGHTGELFF.

This clone has ten or more counts. V gene TRBV5-1 combines with J gene TRBJ1-5, with D uncertain. The ends were cut back, 0 bases at V and 1 base at J, with 8 bases in the middle. The CDR3 length is 15 residues. Per the germline V gene, CDR1 is SGHRS and CDR2 is YFSETQ. The CDR3 is CASSLVSSSNQPQHF. In DNA, the CDR3 is TGCGCCAGCAGCTTGGTTTCGAGCAGCAATCAGCCCCAGCATTTT.

The CDR3: CASSRRGTDTQYF. DNA of the CDR3: TGCGCCAGCAGTCGCAGGGGAACAGATACGCAGTATTTT. This sequence joins TRBV4-3 and TRBJ2-3; D possibly corresponds to TRBD1 (6 bases). There are 13 residues in the CDR3. The V end was cut by 6 bases, the J end by 3 bases, with 10 bases between. CDR1 is LGHNA and CDR2 is YSLEER in the germline V gene.

This clone showed up just once. J is TRBJ1-2 and V is TRBV3-1 (or the pseudogene TRBV3-2); D unresolved. The germline gives CDR1 LGHDT, CDR2 YNNKEL (reference sequence). The CDR3 is made up of 17 amino acids. Trimming removed 0 bases at V and 0 bases at J, with 14 bases between. The CDR3 DNA reads TGTGCCAGCAGCCAAGATCTTATACCCGCAGCTAACTATGGCTACACCTTC. This translates into CASSQDLIPAANYGYTF.

This clone has just one count. The chain couples TRBV2 to TRBJ2-7; TRBD1 matches 8 bases. V shed 5 bases and J 3 bases; nucleotides not matched to a gene: 6. This CDR3 has 14 residues. Germline V lookup: CDR1 SNHLY, CDR2 FYNNEI. In nucleotides, the CDR3 is TGTGCCAGCAGTATCGGGACAGGCGGCTACGAGCAGTACTTC. Its protein product is CASSIGTGGYEQYF. Complete variable domain (other parts from reference TRBV2 and TRBJ2-7): EPEVTQTPSHQVTQMGQEVILRCVPISNHLYFYWYRQILGQKVEFLVSFYNNEISEKSEIFDDQFSVERPDGSNFTLKIRSTKLEDSAMYFCASSIGTGGYEQYFGPGTRLTVT.